Sequencing of this T cell receptor (beta chain) was carried out in a study of graft-versus-host responses after intestinal transplantation. Study background: Induction using anti-thymocyte globulin, followed by tacrolimus and steroids for two to three years, was given to all recipients. Study-wide results and limits: Researchers found GvH clones in recipient marrow, and some showed up first in ileum or blood.

Method: immunoSEQ multiplex PCR; TCRdb's copy keeps in-frame clones and lacks some. This table holds tens of thousands of clones, about four fifths found once. To note about this clone: Its cognate antigen is unknown.

Trimming cost V 2 bases and J 4 bases; bases outside gene matches: 6. The CDR3 is 16 amino acids. In germline, CDR1 is ENHRY, CDR2 SYGVKD. The chain couples TRBV10-3 to TRBJ2-7, with 12 bases lining up with TRBD1. The starting material was PBMCs, obtained around 1,000 days after transplant. This sequence was found in a human patient who received an intestinal transplant, so some T cells may come from the graft donor. This chain's CDR3 is CAISEAGTGGLYEQYF. The CDR3 nucleotides are TGTGCCATCAGTGAGGCCGGGACAGGGGGCTTATACGAGCAGTACTTC.